What follows are 27 T cell receptor beta chains derived from one specimen sequenced in a study of molecular identifiers for immune sequencing clone quantification. Via MiXCR, TCRdb re-called the PCR reads, giving one row per CDR3 protein. The repertoire holds 600,000 to 650,000 distinct CDR3 sequences, with about 20% as singletons. Material for sequencing was naive CD8+ T cells from blood, with Jurkat cell RNA spiked in. Subset of the sample: FACS-sorted CD8+CD4-CCR7+CD45RA+ naive T cells. The receptor set was obtained from a human donor in good health. Some libraries in this study had Jurkat cell RNA spiked in.

This clonotype occurred a few times. The V call is TRBV3-1, the J call TRBJ2-2, with TRBD2 matching 15 bases. CDR1 is LGHDT, CDR2 YNNKEL, per germline (reference sequence). CDR3 length equals 19 residues. The trim removed 1 base at V and 3 bases at J, leaving 6 bases unmatched. The CDR3 DNA follows: TGTGCCAGCAGCCAAGTAGGACTAGCGGGAGGGCCGGACACCGGGGAGCTGTTTTTT. Translating it yields CASSQVGLAGGPDTGELFF.

This clonotype was observed at least ten times. V usage is TRBV4-1 and J usage is TRBJ2-3; 8 nucleotides agree with TRBD1. This CDR3 spans 17 amino acids. Per the germline V gene, CDR1 is MGHRA and CDR2 is YSYEKL. The trim removed 4 bases at V and 3 bases at J, leaving 12 bases unmatched. The CDR3 sequence is CASSRKPGGLGTDTQYF. CDR3 nucleotides: TGCGCCAGCAGCCGAAAGCCAGGGGGCTTAGGAACAGATACGCAGTATTTT.

This clonotype was counted ten times or more. The chain links TRBV20-1 to TRBJ2-4; no clear D. Between the trimmed V and J ends, which lost 2 bases and 0 bases, there was a span of 2 bases. CDR1 and CDR2 from the germline V gene are DFQATT and SNEGSKA (reference sequence). The CDR3 has 12 amino acids. CDR3 sequence: CSARKAKNIQYF. The CDR3 region has the DNA TGCAGTGCTAGAAAAGCCAAAAACATTCAGTACTTC.

As regards this clonotype: A much bigger clone sits one base away, suggesting this may be a read error. The chain uses TRBV27 and TRBJ2-3, with 7 positions matching TRBD1. The CDR3 has 15 amino acids. The germline CDR1 and CDR2 sequences are MNHEY and SMNVEV (reference sequence). The CDR3 region is CASGLETGITDTQYF. The CDR3 DNA reads as TGTGCCAGCGGTTTAGAGACAGGGATCACAGATACGCAGTATTTT.

This clonotype was counted ten times or more. This chain joins TRBV24-1 and TRBJ2-3, with unresolved D. Between the trimmed V and J ends, which lost 3 bases and 2 bases, there was a span of 14 bases. Germline V gives CDR1 KGHDR, CDR2 SFDVKD. This CDR3 comprises 16 residues. CDR3 loop: CATSDKVALPTDTQYF. CDR3 nucleotide sequence: TGTGCCACCAGTGATAAGGTAGCTCTACCCACAGATACGCAGTATTTT.

This clonotype was detected many times. The chain uses TRBV7-9 and TRBJ1-3; D gene uncertain. This CDR3 is built from 11 residues. Germline V gene sequence: CDR1 SEHNR, CDR2 FQNEAQ (reference sequence). V was shortened by 10 bases and J by 2 bases, with 6 bases between the two germline ends. The DNA for the CDR3 is TGTGCCATCCATCCTGGAAACACCATATATTTT. Protein product: CAIHPGNTIYF. Based on the CDR3 plus reference TRBV7-9 and TRBJ1-3, the full variable domain is DTGVSQNPRHKITKRGQNVTFRCDPISEHNRLYWYRQTLGQGPEFLTYFQNEAQLEKSRLLSDRFSAERPKGSFSTLEIQRTEQGDSAMYLCAIHPGNTIYFGEGSWLTVV.

In regard to this clonotype: This clone may be a read error of a much larger clone one base away. The V and J genes are TRBV12-3 or TRBV12-4 and TRBJ1-1; perhaps TRBD1 as D (6 bases). The CDR3 contains 11 residues. CDR3 region: CASSDRTEASF. The CDR3 DNA reads TGTGCCAGCAGTGACAGGACTGAAGCTTCCTTT.

Notes on this clonotype: This may be a read error: a much more frequent sequence differs by one nucleotide. The chain links TRBV20-1 to TRBJ2-7; 9 nucleotides match TRBD1. The V segment lost 3 bases and the J segment 1 base; nucleotides outside the gene matches: 7. Germline-derived CDR1 and CDR2 are DFQATT and SNEGSKA (reference sequence). The CDR3 is 15 residues long. CDR3 nucleotides: TGCAGTGCTAGTATAGTTGGGACAGGGTCCTACGAGCAGTACTTC. Translation gives CSASIVGTGSYEQYF.

At least ten counts were recorded for this clonotype. This chain connects TRBV18 to TRBJ2-7; tentatively, D is TRBD2 (6 bases). The CDR3 consists of 15 residues. The germline gives CDR1 KGHSH, CDR2 LQKENI. V dropped 0 bases and J dropped 6 bases, with 15 bases sitting between them. DNA of the CDR3: TGTGCCAGCTCACCACCGGTACGCGGAGGGGTCGAGCAGTACTTC. Translated: CASSPPVRGGVEQYF. Together with reference TRBV18 and TRBJ2-7, the CDR3 gives the full variable domain: NAGVMQNPRHLVRRRGQEARLRCSPMKGHSHVYWYRQLPEEGLKFMVYLQKENIIDESGMPKERFSAEFPKEGPSILRIQQVVRGDSAAYFCASSPPVRGGVEQYFGPGTRLTVT.

For this clonotype: A read error may be the cause here, since a much bigger clone is one base away. The chain recombines TRBV5-5 with TRBJ1-5; D unclear. Trimming took off 0 bases at V and 1 base at J, with 5 bases between the two ends. From germline, CDR1 is SGHKS and CDR2 YYEKEE (reference sequence). The CDR3 totals 14 residues. In DNA, the CDR3 is TGTGCCAGCAGCTTGGCTTGGAGCAATCAGCCCCAGCATTTT. The encoded protein is CASSLAWSNQPQHF.

The chain links TRBV19 to TRBJ2-7; no clear D. The CDR3 spans 15 residues. Trimming took off 6 bases at V and 0 bases at J, with 15 bases between the two ends. Germline values: CDR1 LNHDA, CDR2 SQIVND (reference sequence). CDR3 region: CASSDSGWDSYEQYF. CDR3 sequence (DNA): TGTGCCAGTAGCGACTCCGGATGGGACTCCTACGAGCAGTACTTC.

This clonotype was seen a few times. The junction differs from germline at one of its ends, possibly a read error. This rearrangement joins TRBV28 to TRBJ2-1; either TRBD1 or TRBD2 may fit D (5 bases each). The CDR3 has 14 residues. The germline V gene encodes CDR1 MDHEN and CDR2 SYDVKM. The DNA of the CDR3 is TGTGCCAGCAGTCCAAGGGACCTCTACAATGAGCAGCTCTTC. This sequence encodes CASSPRDLYNEQLF.

This clonotype was detected only a few times. This chain joins TRBV12-3 or TRBV12-4 and TRBJ1-1; a weak D match, TRBD1 (5 bases). CDR3 length equals 14 residues. V lost 6 bases and J 2 bases, leaving 13 bases between the germline ends. DNA for the CDR3: TGTGCCAGCAGCCAGCCGGGGGAAAACACTGAAGCTTTCTTT. Translated, it gives CASSQPGENTEAFF.

The V call is TRBV15, the J call TRBJ2-7, with 7 bases that match TRBD2. Germline V gene lookup returns CDR1 LNHNV and CDR2 YYDKDF (reference sequence). V lost 6 bases, J lost 0 bases, and 5 bases stayed unmatched. This CDR3 region has 14 residues. The CDR3, as DNA: TGTGCCACCAGTTTCCCGGGAGGCTCCTACGAGCAGTACTTC. Translated: CATSFPGGSYEQYF.

This clonotype was observed many times. The rearrangement uses TRBV7-9 and TRBJ1-1; D unclear. CDR1 and CDR2 (germline): SEHNR, FQNEAQ (reference sequence). V was pared by 0 bases and J by 4 bases, with 15 bases between. The CDR3 loop spans 16 amino acids. The CDR3 bases are TGTGCCAGCAGCTTAGCCTCTTCGATCTTGGCCACTGAAGCTTTCTTT. Amino acid sequence: CASSLASSILATEAFF.

Of note for this clonotype: A read error may be the cause here, since a much bigger clone is one base away. This chain joins TRBV4-1 and TRBJ2-1; the match to TRBD2 covers 7 bases. V was pared by 4 bases and J by 9 bases, with 12 bases of the junction left unmatched. The CDR3 is made up of 15 amino acids. Germline CDR1 reads MGHRA; CDR2 reads YSYEKL. The CDR3 loop is CASSPGRGVVVEQFF. CDR3 sequence (DNA): TGCGCCAGCAGCCCGGGACGGGGGGTAGTGGTTGAGCAGTTCTTC.

This chain connects TRBV6-2 or TRBV6-3 to TRBJ2-7; 9 positions agree with TRBD1. From germline, CDR1 is MNHEY and CDR2 SVGEGT. The CDR3 spans 13 residues. J gave up 2 bases and V 7 bases, and 3 bases lay outside the gene matches. The CDR3 region is CASKTGGPYEQYF. The CDR3 DNA follows: TGTGCCAGCAAGACAGGGGGTCCCTACGAGCAGTACTTC.

In regard to this clonotype: This may arise from a read error, as a much more abundant clone is one base away. This chain joins TRBV2 and TRBJ1-1; the D gene is possibly TRBD1 (6 bases). Germline CDR1 reads SNHLY; CDR2 reads FYNNEI. The CDR3 totals 11 residues. CDR3 sequence: CASSPQGEASF. The CDR3 nucleotides are TGTGCCAGCAGCCCACAGGGTGAAGCTTCCTTT.

The sample holds many counts of this clonotype. V usage is TRBV6-1 and J usage is TRBJ2-7; either TRBD1 or TRBD2 may fit D (5 bases each). Per the germline V gene, CDR1 is MNHNS and CDR2 is SASEGT. Trimming cost V 2 bases and J 3 bases, with 8 bases left between them. This CDR3 contains 13 residues. CDR3 sequence reads: CASSEQGDYEQYF. The DNA for the CDR3 is TGTGCCAGCAGTGAACAGGGAGACTACGAGCAGTACTTC.

About this clonotype: A much larger clone differs from this one at a single base, so this may be a read error. The chain employs TRBV19 and TRBJ2-4; D is undetermined. This CDR3 has 12 amino acids. Between the trimmed V and J ends, which lost 6 bases and 12 bases, there was a span of 15 bases. CDR1 is LNHDA, CDR2 SQIVND, per germline (reference sequence). The CDR3: CASSSIPDGQYF. In DNA, the CDR3 is TGTGCCAGTAGCTCCATACCGGACGGTCAGTACTTC.

This clonotype was detected many times. The CDR3: CASSITLSQPQHF. The CDR3 nucleotides are TGTGCCAGTAGTATTACACTTTCCCAGCCCCAGCATTTT. The V call is TRBV19, the J call TRBJ1-5, with D unresolved. The CDR3 consists of 13 residues. Germline-derived CDR1 and CDR2 are LNHDA and SQIVND (reference sequence). V lost 3 bases and J 7 bases, leaving 10 bases between the germline ends.

This clonotype was counted at least ten times. The chain couples TRBV29-1 to TRBJ1-1; D is undetermined. Germline CDR1 is SQVTM and CDR2 is ANQGSEA. V was cut by 5 bases and J by 3 bases, with 7 bases left in between. This CDR3 contains 11 residues. CDR3 DNA sequence: TGCAGCGTTCCCAGCGACACTGAAGCTTTCTTT. This gives the protein CSVPSDTEAFF. The variable domain in full, with the rest retrieved from reference TRBV29-1 and TRBJ1-1, is SAVISQKPSRDICQRGTSLTIQCQVDSQVTMMFWYRQQPGQSLTLIATANQGSEATYESGFVIDKFPISRPNLTFSTLTVSNMSPEDSSIYLCSVPSDTEAFFGQGTRLTVV.

As regards this clonotype: Possible read error: a much larger clone is one base away. This chain uses TRBV4-3 with TRBJ2-1, with TRBD1 identical over 8 bases. Germline CDR1 is LGHNA and CDR2 is YSLEER. This CDR3 region has 15 residues. The ends lost 1 base at V and 8 bases at J; junction bases unmatched: 7. The CDR3 protein is CASSQVDRVGDEQFF. Written as DNA, the CDR3 is TGCGCCAGCAGCCAAGTGGACAGGGTGGGCGATGAGCAGTTCTTC.

This clonotype was recorded at least ten times. V usage is TRBV6-6 and J usage is TRBJ1-4; D not resolved. Germline CDR1 MNHNY, CDR2 SVGAGI (reference sequence). The CDR3 sequence is 14 residues long. Trimming cost V 8 bases and J 0 bases, with 10 bases left between them. CDR3 DNA sequence: TGTGCCAGCGGCGACATTGCAACTAATGAAAAACTGTTTTTT. It specifies CASGDIATNEKLFF.

Points on this clonotype: The junction shows a germline mismatch at one end, possibly a read error. The V call is TRBV7-9, the J call TRBJ1-1; D unclear. The CDR3 runs 15 residues. Germline-derived CDR1 and CDR2 are SEHNR and FQNEAQ (reference sequence). The CDR3, as DNA: TGTGCCGGCAGCGTTTATGGGGAGGGAGGCACTGAAGCTTTCTTT. It specifies CAGSVYGEGGTEAFF.

This clonotype was seen ten or more times. V gene TRBV4-3 combines with J gene TRBJ1-5; TRBD1 matches at 7 bases. Germline V gene lookup returns CDR1 LGHNA and CDR2 YSLEER. Trimming took 0 bases from V and 5 from J; bases not matched to a gene: 7. CDR3 size: 16 residues. The CDR3 sequence: CASSQDYRGIYQPQHF. The DNA for the CDR3 is TGCGCCAGCAGCCAAGACTACAGGGGAATATATCAGCCCCAGCATTTT.

This clonotype came up a few times. The chain carries TRBV27 and TRBJ2-5; 7 nucleotides agree with TRBD2. The V gene end was trimmed by 1 base and the J gene end by 2 bases; junction bases not matched to a gene: 4. The V gene's germline CDR1 is MNHEY and CDR2 SMNVEV (reference sequence). CDR3 length: 15 residues. DNA of the CDR3: TGTGCCAGCAGTTTATGGGCGGGGGTACAAGAGACCCAGTACTTC. This translates into CASSLWAGVQETQYF.